The TCR beta chain described here comes from a study of T cell repertoires in cytomegalovirus infection. TCRdb re-called the reads through MiXCR, storing one row per CDR3 protein. The sample shows about 770,000 distinct CDR3 sequences, 25% to 30% of them seen only once. This clonotype was detected ten times or more. Its specificity is not known. V lost 5 bases and J lost 4, with 14 bases in between. The germline V gene has CDR1 SGHVS and CDR2 FQNEAQ. The CDR3 is made up of 14 amino acids. The chain is built from TRBV7-8 and TRBJ1-1; TRBD1 might be the D (6 bases). The TCR comes from a human donor in good health (CMV status not recorded). Some clones in this sample may be carry-over from other donors' samples. The source material was cultured CD8+ T cells from PBMCs, sampled from culture after CMV antigen stimulation. The CDR3 DNA is TGTGCCAGCAGCCTCGCAGGGGACGGCACTGAAGCTTTCTTT. The encoded protein is CASSLAGDGTEAFF.